A selection of T cell receptor beta chains follows, all from one sample in a study of shared clonotypes between healthy human individuals. Method: immunoSEQ multiplex PCR; TCRdb's copy keeps in-frame clones and lacks some. The top ten clones hold around 9.3% of a sample with around 200,000 clones, 60% to 75% of them seen once. The sequenced material came from memory CD4+ T cells sorted from blood. The receptors originated from a man younger than 40 in good health. CDR3s include the opening cysteine and the closing phenylalanine or tryptophan. Each record gives: V gene, D gene, clone size, J gene, CDR3 protein, CDR3 DNA. The D gene is left open where the match is weak. Rows may omit the clone size; those that give it use once, few, many or a size class.

TRBV5-1	TRBD1	NA	TRBJ1-3	CASSRQGASDTIYF	TGCGCCAGCAGCAGACAGGGGGCTTCCGACACCATATATTTT
TRBV19	TRBD1	few	TRBJ1-5	CASRDTGGGNQPQHF	TGTGCCAGTAGGGATACAGGGGGCGGCAATCAGCCCCAGCATTTT
TRBV23-1	TRBD1	NA	TRBJ2-1	CASSPRRGTGVAEQFF	TGCGCCAGCAGTCCACGCCGCGGGACAGGGGTTGCCGAGCAGTTCTTC
TRBV28	NA	NA	TRBJ1-5	CASSSNTRNQPQHF	TGTGCCAGCAGTTCGAACACACGCAATCAGCCCCAGCATTTT
TRBV7-2	TRBD2	few	TRBJ2-3	CASRRGGDTQYF	TGTGCCAGCAGACGGGGGGGAGATACGCAGTATTTT
TRBV6-1	NA	once	TRBJ1-2	CASYSNYGYTF	TGTGCCAGTTACAGTAACTATGGCTACACCTTC
TRBV2	NA	NA	TRBJ1-5	CASSEARGRNRDQPQHF	TGTGCCAGCAGTGAAGCGCGGGGGCGGAATCGGGATCAGCCCCAGCATTTT
TRBV6-1	NA	NA	TRBJ1-2	CASSENPDYGYTF	TGTGCCAGCAGTGAAAACCCCGACTATGGCTACACCTTC
TRBV1	NA	NA	TRBJ2-1	CTSSQEGLASYNEQFF	TGCACCAGCAGCCAAGAGGGGTTAGCGTCATACAATGAGCAGTTCTTC
TRBV2	NA	NA	TRBJ2-7	CASSVSANYEQYF	TGTGCCAGCAGTGTGAGCGCGAACTACGAGCAGTACTTC
TRBV29-1	NA	NA	TRBJ1-5	CSVSSGDGPQHF	TGCAGCGTTAGTAGTGGGGATGGGCCCCAGCATTTT
TRBV10-3	NA	NA	TRBJ2-7	CAIMDRSYEQYF	TGTGCCATCATGGACCGTTCGTACGAGCAGTACTTC
TRBV10-3	TRBD2	NA	TRBJ2-1	CAISDPASGSSYNEQFF	TGTGCCATCAGTGACCCTGCTAGCGGGAGCTCCTACAATGAGCAGTTCTTC
TRBV9	NA	NA	TRBJ2-2	CASSVWQGPNTGELFF	TGTGCCAGCAGCGTATGGCAGGGACCGAACACCGGGGAGCTGTTTTTT
TRBV5-1	TRBD2	NA	TRBJ2-1	CASSHQAARGGNNEQFF	TGCGCCAGCAGCCACCAAGCGGCACGGGGGGGTAACAATGAGCAGTTCTTC
TRBV7-2	TRBD2	NA	TRBJ2-1	CASSLSGTSYNEQFF	TGTGCCAGCAGCCTTAGCGGGACCTCCTACAATGAGCAGTTCTTC
TRBV30	TRBD1	NA	TRBJ1-4	CAGAYRGRDEKLFF	TGTGCCGGGGCTTACAGGGGGCGGGATGAAAAACTGTTTTTT
TRBV6-6	NA	many	TRBJ2-2	CASSQINTGELFF	TGTGCCAGCAGTCAAATAAACACCGGGGAGCTGTTTTTT
TRBV7-6	TRBD1	NA	TRBJ2-7	CASSFGTGVLQSGEQYF	TGTGCCAGCAGCTTCGGGACAGGGGTTCTGCAGTCGGGGGAGCAGTACTTC
TRBV5-8	TRBD2	few	TRBJ2-1	CASSWGLVVNEQFF	TGTGCCAGCAGCTGGGGACTAGTGGTGAATGAGCAGTTCTTC
TRBV20-1	NA	medium-sized	TRBJ1-2	CSASDYGYTF	TGCAGTGCTAGTGACTATGGCTACACCTTC
TRBV19	TRBD2	NA	TRBJ2-4	CASTPGLATNIQYF	TGTGCCAGTACCCCAGGACTAGCGACAAACATTCAGTACTTC
TRBV7-2	NA	once	TRBJ2-2	CASSGGMGGELFF	TGTGCCAGCAGTGGGGGAATGGGCGGGGAGCTGTTTTTT
TRBV7-2	TRBD1	NA	TRBJ1-3	CASSSYRGSGNTIYF	TGTGCCAGCAGCTCCTACAGGGGCTCTGGAAACACCATATATTTT
TRBV4-2	TRBD2	many	TRBJ2-5	CASSPVGGGQETQYF	TGTGCCAGCAGCCCGGTTGGCGGGGGGCAAGAGACCCAGTACTTC
TRBV23-1	TRBD2	NA	TRBJ2-1	CASSQCPPGHPLAGEGNEQFF	TGCGCCAGCAGTCAATGCCCTCCGGGACACCCCCTAGCGGGAGAGGGCAATGAGCAGTTCTTC
TRBV13	NA	NA	TRBJ2-5	CASSSQGGEETQYF	TGTGCCAGCAGCTCTCAGGGGGGGGAAGAGACCCAGTACTTC
TRBV11-3	NA	many	TRBJ2-3	CASSRGTEFTDTQYF	TGTGCCAGCAGCAGGGGGACGGAATTCACAGATACGCAGTATTTT
TRBV27	NA	NA	TRBJ1-1	CASSSTQGTEAFF	TGTGCCAGCAGTTCGACTCAGGGAACTGAAGCTTTCTTT
TRBV6-5	NA	NA	TRBJ2-7	CASSYSSMGGPYEQYF	TGTGCCAGCAGTTACTCGAGCATGGGGGGCCCCTACGAGCAGTACTTC
TRBV19	TRBD2	NA	TRBJ2-7	CASSNLLAGHEQYF	TGTGCCAGTAGCAATCTCCTAGCGGGTCACGAGCAGTACTTC
TRBV19	NA	NA	TRBJ2-4	CASSRRASSAVNIQYF	TGTGCCAGTAGTAGAAGGGCTAGCAGCGCTGTAAACATTCAGTACTTC
TRBV11-3	NA	NA	TRBJ2-5	CASSLDSTRGQETQYF	TGTGCCAGCAGCTTAGATTCAACCAGGGGACAAGAGACCCAGTACTTC
TRBV20-1	NA	few	TRBJ2-7	CSAGVPEQYF	TGCAGTGCTGGGGTCCCCGAGCAGTACTTC
TRBV30	TRBD1	NA	TRBJ2-5	CAWSYGTGGQETQYF	TGTGCCTGGAGTTACGGGACAGGAGGGCAAGAGACCCAGTACTTC
TRBV19	NA	NA	TRBJ1-5	CASSYREHFQPQHF	TGTGCCAGTAGCTACAGGGAGCATTTCCAGCCCCAGCATTTT
TRBV5-4	TRBD2	NA	TRBJ2-3	CASNLTSGRSDTQYF	TGTGCCAGCAACTTGACTAGCGGGAGATCAGATACGCAGTATTTT
TRBV5-6	NA	NA	TRBJ2-6	CASSFNPGGSGANVLTF	TGTGCCAGCAGCTTTAATCCCGGGGGCTCTGGGGCCAACGTCCTGACTTTC
TRBV4-2	NA	NA	TRBJ2-4	CASSPTPGQGANRYF	TGTGCCAGCAGCCCGACGCCGGGCCAAGGGGCGAATCGGTACTTC
TRBV19	NA	few	TRBJ1-2	CASSHGVRGSHGYTF	TGTGCCAGCTCTCACGGGGTCAGGGGCTCGCATGGCTACACCTTC